The present TCR beta chain was sequenced within a study of T cell responses to AZD1222 COVID-19 vaccine (dated by TCRdb to the early 2020s). Regarding the complete study: AZD1222 recipients with second doses at about 4 weeks or about 12 weeks were pooled, because spike-specific TCR depth and breadth did not differ between schedules. A total of about 230 trial participants underwent TCR sequencing, of whom around 200 received two doses of AZD1222 and roughly 25 received two doses of the MenACWY control vaccine. Trial participants were enrolled into age subgroups of 18-55, 56-69 and 70-plus years, which contained about 160, 30 and 59 TCR-sequenced participants, respectively. Paper-wide results and their limitations: Spike-specific TCR breadth and depth rose significantly after two AZD1222 doses compared with day 0 and with MenACWY recipients. Because no samples from the day 14 peak response were available, repertoires could be characterized only after the peak T cell response. Conclusions about previously exposed vaccinees are limited because only five to seven AZD1222 recipients were SARS-CoV-2 seropositive at baseline. The vaccine-associated CD4 TCRs covered the entire spike protein, and the dominant responses fell in regions 160-218 and 743-854. The 56-69-year group was small, and its depth increase did not reach significance, likely because of low power. Epitopes outside the regions mutated in the B.1.351 and B.1.1.7 variants were reportedly recognized by nearly half of the unique spike-specific TCRs. Most participants were white British and females outnumbered males, and the authors suggested that clonal diversity may have been underestimated.

As regards this clone: The antigen it recognizes is unknown. No per-base quality is available; no much larger clone lies one base away.

The time point label of this sample denotes: baseline before first vaccination. Vaccinee samples came from UK trials COV001 and COV002, including a single-blind randomized controlled phase 2/3 trial of AZD1222 (ChAdOx1 nCoV-19) in healthy adults. For TCRbeta chain sequencing, PBMC samples from trial participants were taken at day 0 and at day 28 after the second dose. V is reduced by 3 bases and J by 6 bases, leaving a spacing of 8 bases between them. Measured from the cysteine to the phenylalanine, the CDR3 is 13 residues long. The CDR3 DNA has 39 bases and is translated from base 1. Looking up the germline V gene (reference sequence) yields CDR1 SEHNR and CDR2 FQNEAQ. The CDR3 regions of human TCRbeta chains were analyzed by immunosequencing. On the study's bioinformatics: Repertoire TCRs were checked for matches against a reference library of SARS-CoV-2-specific TCRs that had been generated using the MIRA antigen-specificity platform. Breadth meant the fraction of unique TCRs that were SARS-CoV-2-associated, whereas depth meant the fraction of total T cells that were SARS-CoV-2-associated. Using the MIRA data, every spike-specific TCR was mapped to the spike region that the TCR reacted to and assigned to either a CD4 or a CD8 class. Log10-transformed breadth and depth values were compared by one-way ANOVA with Sidak's multiple comparisons tests. The immuneACCESS repertoire file appears here via TCRdb, limited to in-frame rearrangements. These files lack a portion of the clones; in checked studies, under half of the deficit traces to unresolved V genes, and the cause of the others is not known. The V and J calls and clone size were taken over from that table, and D and trimming were inferred from the DNA. In this sample the table shows under 150,000 clones, less than 95% of which occur a single time. The ten most abundant clones make up around 3.5% of the sample.

Material: peripheral blood, obtained on day 0 of AZD1222 vaccination. The chain is made from TRBV7-9 and TRBJ2-2; no D segment can be confidently identified. This clonotype was sampled from an adult in good health. The CDR3 region reads CASSLGEAGELFF. The bases are TGTGCCAGCAGCTTGGGCGAGGCCGGGGAGCTGTTTTTT.